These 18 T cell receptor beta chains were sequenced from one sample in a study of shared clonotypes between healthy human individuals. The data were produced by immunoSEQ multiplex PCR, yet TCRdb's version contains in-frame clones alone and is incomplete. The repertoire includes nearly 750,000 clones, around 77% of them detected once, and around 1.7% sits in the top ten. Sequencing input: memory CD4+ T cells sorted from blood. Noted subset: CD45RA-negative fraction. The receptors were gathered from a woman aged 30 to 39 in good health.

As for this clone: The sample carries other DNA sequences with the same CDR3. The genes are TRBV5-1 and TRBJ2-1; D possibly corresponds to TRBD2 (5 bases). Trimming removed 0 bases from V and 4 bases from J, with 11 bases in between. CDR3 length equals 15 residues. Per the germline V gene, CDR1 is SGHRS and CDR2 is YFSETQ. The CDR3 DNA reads TGCGCCAGCAGCTTGGCTCATGGCGGGTACAATGAGCAGTTCTTC. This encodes CASSLAHGGYNEQFF. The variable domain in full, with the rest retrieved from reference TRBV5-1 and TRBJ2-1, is KAGVTQTPRYLIKTRGQQVTLSCSPISGHRSVSWYQQTPGQGLQFLFEYFSETQRNKGNFPGRFSGRQFSNSRSEMNVSTLELGDSALYLCASSLAHGGYNEQFFGPGTRLTVL.

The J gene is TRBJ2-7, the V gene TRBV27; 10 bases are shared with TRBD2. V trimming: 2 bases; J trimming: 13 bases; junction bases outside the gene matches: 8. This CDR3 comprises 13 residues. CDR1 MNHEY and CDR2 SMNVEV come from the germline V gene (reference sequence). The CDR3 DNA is TGTGCCAGCAGTTTAACTAGCGGGATTCGATTTTACTTC. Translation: CASSLTSGIRFYF.

Written as DNA, the CDR3 is TGTGCCAGCTCACAGGGGGGCACGGGGCAGCCCCAGCATTTT. Residues: CASSQGGTGQPQHF. This chain joins TRBV18 and TRBJ1-5, with D possibly being TRBD1 (6 bases). The CDR3 has 14 amino acids. Germline CDR1 reads KGHSH; CDR2 reads LQKENI. V was pared by 4 bases and J by 7 bases, with 14 bases between.

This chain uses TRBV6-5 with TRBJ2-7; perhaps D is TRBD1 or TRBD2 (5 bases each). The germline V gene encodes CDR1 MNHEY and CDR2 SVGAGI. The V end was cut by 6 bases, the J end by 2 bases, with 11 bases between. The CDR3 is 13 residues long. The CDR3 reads CASSSGTTYEQYF. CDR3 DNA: TGTGCCAGCAGCAGTGGGACGACCTACGAGCAGTACTTC.

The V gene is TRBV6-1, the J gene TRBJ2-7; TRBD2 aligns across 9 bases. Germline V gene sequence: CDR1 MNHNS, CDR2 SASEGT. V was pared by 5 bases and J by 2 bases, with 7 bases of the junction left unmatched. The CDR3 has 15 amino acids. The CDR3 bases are TGTGCCAGCAGTCAAGAGGCGGGAGGGCCCTACGAGCAGTACTTC. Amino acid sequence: CASSQEAGGPYEQYF.

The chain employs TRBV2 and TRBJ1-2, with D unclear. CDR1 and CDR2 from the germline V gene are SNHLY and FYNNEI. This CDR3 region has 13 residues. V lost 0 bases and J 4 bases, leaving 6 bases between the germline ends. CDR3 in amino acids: CASSEASTYGYTF. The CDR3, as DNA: TGTGCCAGCAGTGAAGCCTCGACCTATGGCTACACCTTC.

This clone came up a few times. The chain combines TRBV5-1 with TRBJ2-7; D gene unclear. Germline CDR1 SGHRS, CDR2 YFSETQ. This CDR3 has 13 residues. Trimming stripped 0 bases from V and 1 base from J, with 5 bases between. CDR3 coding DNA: TGCGCCAGCAGCTTGGGAAGATCCTACGAGCAGTACTTC. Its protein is CASSLGRSYEQYF.

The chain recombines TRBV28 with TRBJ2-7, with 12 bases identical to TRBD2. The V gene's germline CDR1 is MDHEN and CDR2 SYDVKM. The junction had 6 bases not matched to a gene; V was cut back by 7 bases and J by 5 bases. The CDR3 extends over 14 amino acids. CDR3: CASIKTSGRNEQYF. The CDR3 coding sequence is TGTGCCAGCATTAAAACTAGCGGGAGGAACGAGCAGTACTTC.

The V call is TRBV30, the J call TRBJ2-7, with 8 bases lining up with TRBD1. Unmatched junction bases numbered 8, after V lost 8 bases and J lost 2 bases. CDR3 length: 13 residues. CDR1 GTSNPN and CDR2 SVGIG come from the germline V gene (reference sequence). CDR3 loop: CAAGQALAYEQYF. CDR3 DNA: TGTGCCGCGGGACAGGCGCTGGCCTACGAGCAGTACTTC.

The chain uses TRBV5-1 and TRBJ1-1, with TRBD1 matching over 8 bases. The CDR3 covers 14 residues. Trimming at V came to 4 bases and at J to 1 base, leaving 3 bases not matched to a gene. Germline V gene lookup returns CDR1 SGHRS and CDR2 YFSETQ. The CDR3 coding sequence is TGCGCCAGCAGCCGGGGACAGGAGAACACTGAAGCTTTCTTT. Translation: CASSRGQENTEAFF.

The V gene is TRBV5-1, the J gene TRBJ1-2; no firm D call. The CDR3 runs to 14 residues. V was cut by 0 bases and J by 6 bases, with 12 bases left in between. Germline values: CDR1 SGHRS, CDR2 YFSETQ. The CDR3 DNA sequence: TGCGCCAGCAGCTTGGTCGCGGGCCCCGATGGCTACACCTTC. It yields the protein CASSLVAGPDGYTF.

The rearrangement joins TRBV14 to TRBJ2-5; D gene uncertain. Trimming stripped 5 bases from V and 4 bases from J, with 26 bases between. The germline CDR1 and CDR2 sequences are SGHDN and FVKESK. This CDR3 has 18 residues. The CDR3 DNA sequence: TGTGCCAGCAGCTTCCCATTATGGCACGGAAAAGGCGGAGAGACCCAGTACTTC. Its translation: CASSFPLWHGKGGETQYF.

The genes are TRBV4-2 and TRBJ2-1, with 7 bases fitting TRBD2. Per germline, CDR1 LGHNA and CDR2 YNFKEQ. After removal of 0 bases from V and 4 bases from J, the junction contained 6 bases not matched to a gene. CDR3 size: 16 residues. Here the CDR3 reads CASSQDSAGAYNEQFF. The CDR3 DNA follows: TGTGCCAGCAGCCAAGATAGCGCGGGAGCATACAATGAGCAGTTCTTC.

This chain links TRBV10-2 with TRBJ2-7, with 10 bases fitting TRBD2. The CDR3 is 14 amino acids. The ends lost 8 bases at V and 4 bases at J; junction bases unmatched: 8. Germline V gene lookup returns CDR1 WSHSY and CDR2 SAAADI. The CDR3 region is CASGGSGRNYEQYF. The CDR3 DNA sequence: TGCGCCAGCGGGGGTAGCGGGAGGAATTACGAGCAGTACTTC.

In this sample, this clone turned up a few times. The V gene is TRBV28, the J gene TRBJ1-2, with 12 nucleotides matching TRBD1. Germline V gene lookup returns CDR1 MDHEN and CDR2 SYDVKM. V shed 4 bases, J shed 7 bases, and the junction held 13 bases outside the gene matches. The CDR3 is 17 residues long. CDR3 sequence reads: CASSSSGTGGGFGGYTF. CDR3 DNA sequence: TGTGCCAGCAGTTCCTCCGGGACAGGGGGCGGGTTCGGTGGCTACACCTTC.

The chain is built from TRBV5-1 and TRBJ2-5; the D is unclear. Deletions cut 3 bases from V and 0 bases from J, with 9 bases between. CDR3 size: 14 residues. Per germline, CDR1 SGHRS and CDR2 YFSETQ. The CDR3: CASSSEPYQETQYF. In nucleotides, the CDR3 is TGCGCCAGCAGCTCAGAACCGTACCAAGAGACCCAGTACTTC.

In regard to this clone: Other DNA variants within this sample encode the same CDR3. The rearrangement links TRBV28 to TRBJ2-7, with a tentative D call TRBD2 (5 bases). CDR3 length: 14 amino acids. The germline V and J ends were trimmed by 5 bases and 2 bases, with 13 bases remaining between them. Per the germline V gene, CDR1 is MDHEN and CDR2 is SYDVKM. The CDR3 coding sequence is TGTGCCAGCAGTCCCCAGCGGCCACCCTACGAGCAGTACTTC. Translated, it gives CASSPQRPPYEQYF.

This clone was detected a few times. The CDR3 here is CASSQDTWAGPRTYEQYF. In DNA form, the CDR3 reads TGTGCCAGCAGCCAAGACACTTGGGCGGGACCCCGAACCTACGAGCAGTACTTC. The chain is built from TRBV7-9 and TRBJ2-7; TRBD2 might be the D (6 bases). Deletions cut 5 bases from V and 2 bases from J, with 25 bases between. Looked up from germline, CDR1 is SEHNR and CDR2 is FQNEAQ (reference sequence). The CDR3 runs 18 residues. Based on the CDR3 plus reference TRBV7-9 and TRBJ2-7, the full variable domain is DTGVSQNPRHKITKRGQNVTFRCDPISEHNRLYWYRQTLGQGPEFLTYFQNEAQLEKSRLLSDRFSAERPKGSFSTLEIQRTEQGDSAMYLCASSQDTWAGPRTYEQYFGPGTRLTVT.